This T cell receptor beta chain originates from a study of shared clonotypes between healthy human individuals. Study in general: Every donor yielded three CD4 naive, three CD4 memory, two CD8 naive and one CD8 memory plate. Regarding the study as a whole: Clonotype sharing among donors was thought likely to change with sequencing depth. Sequencing of the sorted subsets was shown by rarefaction to be incomplete despite large depth.

Per germline, CDR1 MNHNS and CDR2 SASEGT. This CDR3 comprises 12 residues. Trimming took 8 bases from V and 5 from J, leaving 9 bases between them. This was a deep-level run. Measured with immunoSEQ multiplex PCR; TCRdb has only the in-frame clones, and not every one. The repertoire holds more than 2 million clones, with about 95% as singletons. About this clone: As yet, its antigen is unknown.

Naive CD8 cells lacked CD45RO, underwent positive selection for CCR7 and left out terminally differentiated effector memory CD45RA+ cells. Sequenced: naive CD8+ T cells sorted from blood. V is TRBV6-1 and J is TRBJ2-2; D gene uncertain. The origin of this receptor is a man aged 18 to 29 in good health. CDR3 in DNA: TGTGCCAGCCCCGATGGGACCGGGGAGCTGTTTTTT. It specifies CASPDGTGELFF.